Below, 5 T cell receptor beta chains from the same sample are listed, as sequenced in a study of neurological immune-mediated disorders. TCRdb independently ran MiXCR on the 5' RACE reads; one entry per CDR3 protein. The table records more than 25,000 distinct CDR3 sequences, around an eighth of them present only once. Material for sequencing was PBMCs. These TCRs come from a woman between 55 and 75 years old in good health.

This clonotype has more than one count but fewer than ten. The V call is TRBV20-1, the J call TRBJ2-1, with TRBD1 matching 8 bases. Trimming removed 8 bases from V and 8 bases from J; junction bases left unmatched: 11. The germline gives CDR1 DFQATT, CDR2 SNEGSKA (reference sequence). The CDR3 has 13 residues. As DNA, the CDR3 is TGCAGTACCACAGGGGGACCCGACTATGAGCAGTTCTTC. Its translation is CSTTGGPDYEQFF.

This chain joins TRBV5-1 and TRBJ2-1; D not resolved. V dropped 7 bases and J dropped 7 bases, with 18 bases sitting between them. Germline assignment: CDR1 SGHRS and CDR2 YFSETQ. The CDR3 contains 14 residues. CDR3 loop: CASLRVLGGNEQFF. The DNA for the CDR3 is TGCGCCAGCCTCCGGGTTCTCGGCGGAAATGAGCAGTTCTTC.

This clonotype was counted many times. The chain carries TRBV5-1 and TRBJ2-7; no firm D call. There are 13 residues in the CDR3. Between the trimmed V and J ends, which lost 0 bases and 3 bases, there was a span of 7 bases. Germline CDR1 SGHRS, CDR2 YFSETQ. DNA of the CDR3: TGCGCCAGCAGCTTGGGTCGGATCTACGAGCAGTACTTC. Its protein product is CASSLGRIYEQYF. The entire variable domain, with the rest obtained from reference TRBV5-1 and TRBJ2-7, is as follows: KAGVTQTPRYLIKTRGQQVTLSCSPISGHRSVSWYQQTPGQGLQFLFEYFSETQRNKGNFPGRFSGRQFSNSRSEMNVSTLELGDSALYLCASSLGRIYEQYFGPGTRLTVT.

This clonotype was seen many times. DNA for the CDR3: TGTGCCAGCTCACCACTACAGGGGTTCACCGGGGAGCTGTTTTTT. As protein: CASSPLQGFTGELFF. V is TRBV18 and J is TRBJ2-2; 7 bases line up with TRBD1. The ends lost 1 base at V and 4 bases at J; junction bases unmatched: 3. CDR1 is KGHSH, CDR2 LQKENI, per germline. The CDR3 contains 15 residues.

Ten or more counts support this clonotype. The V call is TRBV6-5, the J call TRBJ1-1, with 7 bases lining up with TRBD1. Germline V lookup: CDR1 MNHEY, CDR2 SVGAGI. CDR3 length: 13 amino acids. J gave up 5 bases and V 6 bases, and 6 bases lay outside the gene matches. The CDR3 loop is CASRTTGVTEAFF. CDR3 in DNA: TGTGCCAGCAGGACAACAGGGGTGACTGAAGCTTTCTTT.